This TCR beta chain derives from a study of technical replicates of blood from a few donors. This table comes from immunoSEQ multiplex PCR, and its TCRdb copy is limited to in-frame clones, with some not included. The data show some 87,000 clones, around 92% seen once. This TCR derives from a human donor in good health. The sample comprised T cells isolated from PBMCs.

This CDR3 is CASSPTGSNEQFF. CDR3 DNA sequence: TGCGCCAGCAGCCCCACAGGAAGCAATGAGCAGTTCTTC. This chain uses TRBV4-1 with TRBJ2-1; possible D gene TRBD1, 5 bases. CDR3 length equals 13 residues. In germline, CDR1 is MGHRA, CDR2 YSYEKL. V lost 4 bases to trimming and J lost 6 bases, with 10 bases between them.